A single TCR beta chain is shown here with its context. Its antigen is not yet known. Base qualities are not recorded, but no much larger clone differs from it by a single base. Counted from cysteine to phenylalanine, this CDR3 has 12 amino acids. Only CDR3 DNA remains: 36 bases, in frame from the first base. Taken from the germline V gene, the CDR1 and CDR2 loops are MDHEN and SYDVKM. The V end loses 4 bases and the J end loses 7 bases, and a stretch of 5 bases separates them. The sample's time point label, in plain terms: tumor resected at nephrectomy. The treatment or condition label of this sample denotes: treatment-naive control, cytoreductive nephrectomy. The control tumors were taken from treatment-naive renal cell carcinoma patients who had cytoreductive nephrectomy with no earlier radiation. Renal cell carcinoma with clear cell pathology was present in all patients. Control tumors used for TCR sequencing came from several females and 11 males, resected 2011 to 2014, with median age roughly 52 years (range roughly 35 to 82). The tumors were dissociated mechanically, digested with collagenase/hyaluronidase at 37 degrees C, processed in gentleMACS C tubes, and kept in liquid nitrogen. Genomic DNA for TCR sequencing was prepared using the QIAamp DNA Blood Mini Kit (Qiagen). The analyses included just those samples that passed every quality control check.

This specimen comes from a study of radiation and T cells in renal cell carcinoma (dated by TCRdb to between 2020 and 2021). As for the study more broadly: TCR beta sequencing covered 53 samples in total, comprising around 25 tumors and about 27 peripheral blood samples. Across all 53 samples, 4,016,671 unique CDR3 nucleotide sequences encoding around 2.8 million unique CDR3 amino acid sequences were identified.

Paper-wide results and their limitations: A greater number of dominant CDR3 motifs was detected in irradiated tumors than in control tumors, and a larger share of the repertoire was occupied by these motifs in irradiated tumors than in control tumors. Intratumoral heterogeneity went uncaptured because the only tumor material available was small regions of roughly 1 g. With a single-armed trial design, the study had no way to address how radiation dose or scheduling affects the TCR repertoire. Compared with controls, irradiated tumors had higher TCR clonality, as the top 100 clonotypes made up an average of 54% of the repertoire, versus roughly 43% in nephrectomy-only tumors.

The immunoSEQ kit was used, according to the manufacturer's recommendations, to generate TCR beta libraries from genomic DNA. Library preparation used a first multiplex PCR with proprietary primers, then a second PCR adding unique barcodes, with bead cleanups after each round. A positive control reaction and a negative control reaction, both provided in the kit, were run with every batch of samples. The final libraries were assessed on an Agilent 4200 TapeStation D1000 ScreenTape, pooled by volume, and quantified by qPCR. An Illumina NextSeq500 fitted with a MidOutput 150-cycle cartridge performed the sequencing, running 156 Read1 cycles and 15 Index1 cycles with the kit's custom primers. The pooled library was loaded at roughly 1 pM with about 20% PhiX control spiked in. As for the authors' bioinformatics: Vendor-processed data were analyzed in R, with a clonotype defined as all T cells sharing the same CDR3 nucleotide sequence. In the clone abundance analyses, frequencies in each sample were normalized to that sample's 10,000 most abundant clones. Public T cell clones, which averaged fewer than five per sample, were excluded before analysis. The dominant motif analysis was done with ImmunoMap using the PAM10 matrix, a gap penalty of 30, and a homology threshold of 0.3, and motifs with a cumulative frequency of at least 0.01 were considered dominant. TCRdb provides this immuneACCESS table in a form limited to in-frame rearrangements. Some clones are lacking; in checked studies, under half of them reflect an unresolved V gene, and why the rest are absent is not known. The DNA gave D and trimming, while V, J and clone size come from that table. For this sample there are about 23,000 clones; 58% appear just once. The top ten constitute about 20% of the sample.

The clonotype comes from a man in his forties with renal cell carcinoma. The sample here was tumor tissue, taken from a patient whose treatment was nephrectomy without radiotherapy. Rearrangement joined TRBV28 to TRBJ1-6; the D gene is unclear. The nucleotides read TGTGCCAGCAGTTCTCTCAATTCACCCCTCCACTTT. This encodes CASSSLNSPLHF.